The rows below give T cell receptor beta chains drawn from one sample of a study of shared clonotypes between healthy human individuals. Using immunoSEQ multiplex PCR, the repertoire was profiled, and TCRdb retains in-frame clones only, with some absent. The sample records roughly 2 million clones, approximately 95% being singletons. The sample consisted of naive CD8+ T cells sorted from blood. Source of these receptors: a man younger than 35 in good health. Both conserved end residues are part of each CDR3. The D gene is left open where the match is weak. Not all rows give a size; the values are once, few, many and, for expanded clones, a class.

CDR3 DNA	CDR3 protein	J gene	V gene	D gene	clone size
TGTGCCAGCGCCTTGGGACTAGCTGGAAACATTCAGTACTTC	CASALGLAGNIQYF	TRBJ2-4	TRBV28	TRBD2	-
TGTGCCAGCAGCCCTCAAGGGACAGGGGGTATCTACGAGCAGTACTTC	CASSPQGTGGIYEQYF	TRBJ2-7	TRBV9	TRBD1	-
TGCAGCGTTGAAGTTACGAGGCTAGGGGAGCAGTACTTC	CSVEVTRLGEQYF	TRBJ2-7	TRBV29-1	-	few
TGTGCCAGCAGCGTAGAGGGCCCCTCCACAGAGTACAATGAGCAGTTCTTC	CASSVEGPSTEYNEQFF	TRBJ2-1	TRBV9	-	-
TGTGCCAGCAGCCCCTCTGACGGATTCTATGGCTACACCTTC	CASSPSDGFYGYTF	TRBJ1-2	TRBV6-5	-	-
TGCGCCAGCAGCCAAGAGGTCTATCCTTACGAGCAGTACTTC	CASSQEVYPYEQYF	TRBJ2-7	TRBV4-1	-	-
TGTGCCAGCTCATTCACCACAACATTAGGACCCCTTGACACTGAAGCTTTCTTT	CASSFTTTLGPLDTEAFF	TRBJ1-1	TRBV18	-	-
TGTGCCAGCAGCGGCGACCCGGGACTAGCTACAAACATTCAGTACTTC	CASSGDPGLATNIQYF	TRBJ2-4	TRBV11-2	TRBD2	-
TGCAGCGTGGCTGACTCAGGTTTCTCCTACGAGCAGTACTTC	CSVADSGFSYEQYF	TRBJ2-7	TRBV29-1	-	once
TGTGCCAGCAGCGTAGCTGTGGAAAACACCGGGGAGCTGTTTTTT	CASSVAVENTGELFF	TRBJ2-2	TRBV9	-	few
TGCGCCAGCAGCCAAGAGCCAGGGAGTAGGTACACCTTC	CASSQEPGSRYTF	TRBJ1-2	TRBV4-1	-	-
TGTGCCAGCAGCAAAGGGGTAGCGGGAGCGCCTGTATCCTACAATGAGCAGTTCTTC	CASSKGVAGAPVSYNEQFF	TRBJ2-1	TRBV21-1	-	-
TGTGCCAGCAGCTTACACCCGCACGGGTTGAACACTGAAGCTTTCTTT	CASSLHPHGLNTEAFF	TRBJ1-1	TRBV5-4	-	once
TGCGCCAGCAGCCAAGATTTGGACTATCCTACTGAGCAGTACTTC	CASSQDLDYPTEQYF	TRBJ2-7	TRBV4-1	-	-
TGTGCCAGCAGCGGCTTACAGGATTTGAACACTGAAGCTTTCTTT	CASSGLQDLNTEAFF	TRBJ1-1	TRBV9	-	-
TGTGCCAGCAGCCGCGAGGAGGTTTTCTACGAGCAGTACTTC	CASSREEVFYEQYF	TRBJ2-7	TRBV7-9	-	-
TGTGCCAGCAGCTTAGTCAACAATGAGCAGTTCTTC	CASSLVNNEQFF	TRBJ2-1	TRBV7-2	-	-
TGTGCCAGCAGCTTAGTCGGGGGGTCCTACAATGAGCAGTTCTTC	CASSLVGGSYNEQFF	TRBJ2-1	TRBV7-8	TRBD2	-
TGTGCCAGCAGCTTGGGGGGCTATCAGCCCCAGCATTTT	CASSLGGYQPQHF	TRBJ1-5	TRBV5-6	-	-
TGTGCCAGCAGCCCGGGACTAGCGGGGACAAACAATGAGCAGTTCTTC	CASSPGLAGTNNEQFF	TRBJ2-1	TRBV7-8	TRBD2	-